The clone carrying this TCR beta chain was recorded once. Its antigen is unknown. This sample is part of a study of post-analysis software for immune sequencing data. Background on the study: Some patients lacked subtype; others had relapsing-remitting, secondary progressive or progressive-relapsing disease.

Included in the TCR beta cDNA libraries were unique molecular identifiers. T cells numbering roughly 0.85 to 10 million gave rise to a few hundred thousand cDNA molecules. TCRdb redid the calling of the PCR reads with MiXCR, one entry per CDR3 protein. The data show 820,000 or so distinct CDR3 sequences, approximately 53% seen once. CDR3 length equals 18 residues. V lost 1 base, J lost 4 bases, and 12 bases stayed unmatched. From germline, CDR1 is SGHTA and CDR2 FQGTGA. The study's findings and limits: Included in a set of four or five TRBV segments more frequent in patients than controls were TRBV5-6, TRBV5-1 and TRBV20-1. Comparison with controls showed significantly lower normalized Chao1 diversity in multiple sclerosis patients.

The chain links TRBV7-3 to TRBJ2-1, with 8 bases lining up with TRBD2. This TCR derives from a girl under 18 with multiple sclerosis. Input material: blood. CDR3 amino acids: CASSLNAPGGGNYNEQFF. In DNA, the CDR3 is TGTGCCAGCAGCTTAAACGCCCCGGGCGGGGGGAATTACAATGAGCAGTTCTTC.